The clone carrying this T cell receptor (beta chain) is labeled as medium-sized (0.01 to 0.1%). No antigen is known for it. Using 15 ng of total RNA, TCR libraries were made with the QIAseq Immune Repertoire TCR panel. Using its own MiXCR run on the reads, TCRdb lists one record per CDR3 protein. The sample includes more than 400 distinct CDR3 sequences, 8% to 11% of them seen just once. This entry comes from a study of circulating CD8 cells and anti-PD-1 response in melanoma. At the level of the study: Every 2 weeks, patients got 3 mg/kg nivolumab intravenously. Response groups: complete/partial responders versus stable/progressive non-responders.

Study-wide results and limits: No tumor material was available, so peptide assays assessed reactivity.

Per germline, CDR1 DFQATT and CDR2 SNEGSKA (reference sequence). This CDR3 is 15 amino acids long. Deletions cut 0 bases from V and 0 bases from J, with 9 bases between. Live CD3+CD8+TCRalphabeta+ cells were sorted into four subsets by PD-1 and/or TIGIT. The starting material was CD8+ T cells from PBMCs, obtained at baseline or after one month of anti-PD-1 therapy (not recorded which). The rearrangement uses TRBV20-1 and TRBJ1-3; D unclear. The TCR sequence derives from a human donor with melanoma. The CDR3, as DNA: TGCAGTGCTAGAGATCGGTCCCGCTCTGGAAACACCATATATTTT. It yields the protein CSARDRSRSGNTIYF.